These T cell receptor beta chains were read from a single sample in a study of shared clonotypes between healthy human individuals. This table comes from immunoSEQ multiplex PCR, and its TCRdb copy is limited to in-frame clones, with some not included. The profile covers about 2.4 million clones, with more than 85% appearing a single time and roughly 0.36% taken by the ten largest. Sequencing was performed on naive CD4+ T cells from PBMCs. The receptors here all came from a man between 18 and 35 years old in good health. Some clones in this sample may be carry-over from other donors' samples. CDR3s include the opening cysteine and the closing phenylalanine or tryptophan. The D gene is left open where the match is weak. Some rows have no size entry. The others give once, few or many, or a class for an expanded clone.

V	D	J	size	DNA	CDR3
TRBV4-2	NA	TRBJ2-2	NA	TGTGCCAGCAGCCAAGGCCCCAAGTTGGGCGGGGAGCTGTTTTTT	CASSQGPKLGGELFF
TRBV28	TRBD2	TRBJ2-7	NA	TGTGCCAGCAGGGTAGCGGGAGGTTACGACGAGCAGTACTTC	CASRVAGGYDEQYF
TRBV5-8	TRBD1	TRBJ2-7	NA	TGTGCCAGCAGCTGGATGACAGGGAGTCTATCCTACGAGCAGTACTTC	CASSWMTGSLSYEQYF
TRBV30	NA	TRBJ2-5	NA	TGTGCCTGGAGTGTTGTCAGAGGGGAGACCCAGTACTTC	CAWSVVRGETQYF
TRBV7-9	NA	TRBJ1-1	few	TGTGCCAGCCGACCCCGCGGTCGGAACACTGAAGCTTTCTTT	CASRPRGRNTEAFF
TRBV5-1	TRBD1	TRBJ2-7	NA	TGCGCCAGCAGCTTCCAGACAGGGGGGAACGAGCAGTACTTC	CASSFQTGGNEQYF
TRBV2	NA	TRBJ2-1	NA	TGTGCCAGGTCTGATCCTGGGTACAATGAGCAGTTCTTC	CARSDPGYNEQFF
TRBV19	TRBD2	TRBJ2-1	NA	TGTGCCAGTAGTATGATGGGGCTAGCGGGGGGCAATGAGCAGTTCTTC	CASSMMGLAGGNEQFF
TRBV5-4	TRBD2	TRBJ2-1	NA	TGTGCCAGCAGCTCTGGGACTAGCGGGAGAGGTGAGCAGTTCTTC	CASSSGTSGRGEQFF
TRBV5-4	NA	TRBJ2-2	NA	TGTGCCAGCAGCTTGGGGGGCGACACCGGGGAGCTGTTTTTT	CASSLGGDTGELFF
TRBV28	NA	TRBJ2-3	NA	TGTGCCAGCAGTTTAGTTCGAGCAACCGCCACAGATACGCAGTATTTT	CASSLVRATATDTQYF
TRBV18	NA	TRBJ2-5	NA	TGTGCCAGCTCACCACCGCAGGGGCGGAGAGAGACCCAGTACTTC	CASSPPQGRRETQYF
TRBV27	NA	TRBJ1-1	NA	TGTGCCAGCAGTTTTATAGGCGTCGCTGAAGCTTTCTTT	CASSFIGVAEAFF
TRBV5-1	NA	TRBJ1-2	NA	TGCGCCAGCAGCTCACGGGACCGACGCTATGGCTACACCTTC	CASSSRDRRYGYTF
TRBV28	TRBD1	TRBJ2-7	once	TGTGCCAGCAGTCCACCGGGACAGGGGGATTACGAGCAGTACTTC	CASSPPGQGDYEQYF
TRBV28	TRBD2	TRBJ2-2	NA	TGTGCCAGCAGTGAAGCGGGGAGGGCGTACACCGGGGAGCTGTTTTTT	CASSEAGRAYTGELFF
TRBV19	NA	TRBJ1-2	NA	TGTGCCAGTAGCCGAAACGGGGTCCTCTATGGCTACACCTTC	CASSRNGVLYGYTF
TRBV7-8	NA	TRBJ2-5	NA	TGTGCCAGCAGACCCCGGGCCATCGAAGGAGAGACCCAGTACTTC	CASRPRAIEGETQYF
TRBV7-2	TRBD2	TRBJ2-2	NA	TGTGCCAGCAGCTTGGTGGGAGGGCAAACCGGGGAGCTGTTTTTT	CASSLVGGQTGELFF
TRBV5-1	NA	TRBJ2-5	NA	TGCGCCAGCAGCCCGGGGTCTCGAGGGGAGACCCAGTACTTC	CASSPGSRGETQYF
TRBV7-3	NA	TRBJ2-7	NA	TGTGCCAGCAGCCCGGGGCGAAGCTTATCCTACGAGCAGTACTTC	CASSPGRSLSYEQYF
TRBV9	TRBD2	TRBJ2-7	NA	TGTGCCAGCAGCGTCACTAGCGGGAGTGGATACGAGCAGTACTTC	CASSVTSGSGYEQYF
TRBV25-1	NA	TRBJ2-7	NA	TGTGCCAGCAGTGAACTTCAAGGACGGGGACCCTACGAGCAGTACTTC	CASSELQGRGPYEQYF
TRBV7-9	NA	TRBJ2-1	NA	TGTGCCAGCAGCTTAGGCGGGATTAGCTCCTACAATGAGCAGTTCTTC	CASSLGGISSYNEQFF
TRBV5-1	NA	TRBJ1-1	NA	TGCGCCAGCAGCTTGGAGGCAGGGATGAACACTGAAGCTTTCTTT	CASSLEAGMNTEAFF
TRBV5-4	NA	TRBJ1-1	NA	TGTGCCAGCAGGCGCAGGAACACTGAAGCTTTCTTT	CASRRRNTEAFF
TRBV5-1	TRBD2	TRBJ2-1	NA	TGCGCCAGCAGCTGGGGACTAGCGGGAGTTCAGGATGAGCAGTTCTTC	CASSWGLAGVQDEQFF
TRBV19	TRBD1	TRBJ2-2	NA	TGTGCCAGCCGACAGGGGGCGACCGGGGAGCTGTTTTTT	CASRQGATGELFF
TRBV5-1	TRBD2	TRBJ2-5	NA	TGCGCCAGCAGCTTGGACACGACTAGCGGGAGAGGTCTAAAGACCCAGTACTTC	CASSLDTTSGRGLKTQYF
TRBV5-4	TRBD1	TRBJ2-2	once	TGTGCCAGCAGCTTGTCTACAGGGGGCATTAGGGCCGGGGAGCTGTTTTTT	CASSLSTGGIRAGELFF
TRBV4-2	NA	TRBJ1-1	once	TGTGCCAGCAGCCAAGCGTCCTCGGGCAGGGTGGACACTGAAGCTTTCTTT	CASSQASSGRVDTEAFF
TRBV5-8	NA	TRBJ1-2	NA	TGTGCCAGCAGCGCTAACTATGGCTACACCTTC	CASSANYGYTF
TRBV7-3	TRBD2	TRBJ2-3	once	TGTGCCAGCAGCCGTAGCGGGAGGGCCATAGATACGCAGTATTTT	CASSRSGRAIDTQYF
TRBV19	NA	TRBJ2-7	NA	TGTGCCAGTAAGCACCACGGACGGGACTACGAGCAGTACTTC	CASKHHGRDYEQYF
TRBV28	TRBD1	TRBJ2-7	NA	TGTGCCAGCGCTGCAGGACAGGGATACGAGCAGTACTTC	CASAAGQGYEQYF
TRBV29-1	NA	TRBJ1-1	NA	TGCAGCGCACAAATCCGTCTCGGTGTAGGGAACACTGAAGCTTTCTTT	CSAQIRLGVGNTEAFF
TRBV4-2	NA	TRBJ1-1	NA	TGTGCCAGCAGCCAAGGACAGGCGGGGGACGCTGAAGCTTTCTTT	CASSQGQAGDAEAFF
TRBV11-1	TRBD1	TRBJ2-5	NA	TGTGCCAGCAGTCGAAGGTCGGGACAGGGCAGCGAGACCCAGTACTTC	CASSRRSGQGSETQYF
TRBV28	NA	TRBJ2-7	NA	TGTGCCAGCACCCTCGGGGGTGGAGTGGACGAGCAGTACTTC	CASTLGGGVDEQYF
TRBV6-6	NA	TRBJ1-2	NA	TGTGCCAGCAGTTACTCGTCCTATGGCTACACCTTC	CASSYSSYGYTF
TRBV6-5	NA	TRBJ1-4	NA	TGTGCCAGCAGGGCGGGTGTGGGTGTACGAAAACTGTTTTTT	CASRAGVGVRKLFF
TRBV7-9	TRBD1	TRBJ1-1	NA	TGTGCCAGCAGCTTCCGAGGGGGCAAGGACACTGAAGCTTTCTTT	CASSFRGGKDTEAFF
TRBV6-1	NA	TRBJ1-3	NA	TGTGCCAGCAGTCCCGGGCCCCTCACCGGAAACACCATATATTTT	CASSPGPLTGNTIYF
TRBV5-1	TRBD2	TRBJ2-1	NA	TGCGCCAGCAGCTACCTAGCGGGAGGGCCGGGGGAGCAGTTCTTC	CASSYLAGGPGEQFF